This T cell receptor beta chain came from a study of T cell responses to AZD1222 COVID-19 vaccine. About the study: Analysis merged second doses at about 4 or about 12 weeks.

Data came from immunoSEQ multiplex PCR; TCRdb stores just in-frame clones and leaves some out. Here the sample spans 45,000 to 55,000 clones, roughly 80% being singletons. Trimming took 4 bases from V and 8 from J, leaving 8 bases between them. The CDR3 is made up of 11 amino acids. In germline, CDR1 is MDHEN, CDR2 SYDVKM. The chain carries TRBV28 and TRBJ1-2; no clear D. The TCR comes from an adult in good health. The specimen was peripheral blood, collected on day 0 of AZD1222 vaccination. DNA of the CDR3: TGTGCCAGCAGTTCCCGCAGGGGCTACACCTTC. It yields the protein CASSSRRGYTF.